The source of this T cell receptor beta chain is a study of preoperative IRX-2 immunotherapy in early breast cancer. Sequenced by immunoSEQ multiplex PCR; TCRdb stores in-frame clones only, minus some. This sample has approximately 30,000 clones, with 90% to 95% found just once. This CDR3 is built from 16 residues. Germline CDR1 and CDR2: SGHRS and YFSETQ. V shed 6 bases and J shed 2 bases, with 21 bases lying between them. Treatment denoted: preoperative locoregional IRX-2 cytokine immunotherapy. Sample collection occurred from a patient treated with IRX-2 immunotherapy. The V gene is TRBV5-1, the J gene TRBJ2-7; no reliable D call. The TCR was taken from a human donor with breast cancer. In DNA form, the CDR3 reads TGCGCCAGCAAAGTATCTGTCTCGCAGTCAACCTACGAGCAGTACTTC. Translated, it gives CASKVSVSQSTYEQYF.